These T cell receptor beta chains were read from a single sample in a study of regulatory T cells in long-lasting Graves disease. A single record per CDR3 protein comes from TCRdb applying MiXCR to the multiplex PCR reads. The sample holds around 400,000 distinct CDR3 sequences, roughly a quarter seen once. Material: peripheral blood mononuclear cells (PBMCs), obtained when the disease was refractory, from a patient treated with antithyroid drugs. These receptors came from a female donor with Graves disease. The CDR3 runs from the conserved cysteine through the conserved F or W. D genes are given only for firm matches. The size of a clone is reported for some rows only, either as once, few or many, or as a class for expanded clones.

v_gene	d_gene	j_gene	len	abundance	CDR3aa	CDR3nt
TRBV7-8	TRBD1	TRBJ2-2	13	few	CASSYYRGGELFF	TGTGCCAGCAGCTACTACAGGGGCGGGGAGCTGTTTTTT
TRBV6-2/TRBV6-3	TRBD2	TRBJ2-2	20	NA	CASSYSIPHRLAGTTGELFF	TGTGCCAGCAGTTACTCGATCCCCCACCGACTAGCGGGAACCACCGGGGAGCTGTTTTTT
TRBV27	TRBD1	TRBJ2-5	15	few	CASSRTGGRGDAQYF	TGTGCCAGCAGCAGGACAGGGGGCCGTGGAGATGCCCAGTACTTC
TRBV5-1	NA	TRBJ2-7	15	few	CASSFTRTGTDEQYF	TGCGCCAGCAGCTTCACCAGGACCGGGACCGACGAGCAGTACTTC
TRBV6-2/TRBV6-3	NA	TRBJ1-1	13	NA	CASSYERGTEAFF	TGTGCCAGCAGTTACGAAAGGGGAACTGAAGCTTTCTTT
TRBV20-1	NA	TRBJ2-2	12	NA	CSATLGTGELFF	TGCAGTGCTACCCTCGGGACCGGGGAGCTGTTTTTT
TRBV30	NA	TRBJ2-2	13	NA	CAWTPGGTGELFF	TGTGCCTGGACCCCGGGCGGGACCGGGGAGCTGTTTTTT
TRBV12-3/TRBV12-4	TRBD2	TRBJ2-7	16	many	CASSLWASGGNYEQYF	TGTGCCAGCAGTTTATGGGCTAGCGGGGGAAACTACGAGCAGTACTTC
TRBV6-1	TRBD1	TRBJ2-7	16	many	CASSEALGTGTYEQYF	TGTGCCAGCAGTGAAGCGCTCGGGACAGGGACCTACGAGCAGTACTTC
TRBV29-1	TRBD1	TRBJ1-1	12	once	CSGRQGGTEAFF	TGCAGCGGCCGACAGGGGGGCACTGAAGCTTTCTTT
TRBV5-1	NA	TRBJ1-1	15	few	CASSSEQGVVTEAFF	TGCGCCAGCAGCTCCGAACAAGGGGTCGTCACTGAAGCTTTCTTT
TRBV19	NA	TRBJ2-7	15	few	CASSLTPGLLYEQYF	TGTGCCAGTAGTTTGACTCCGGGACTTCTATACGAGCAGTACTTC
TRBV5-1	NA	TRBJ2-3	15	NA	CASSLAPRSTDTQYF	TGCGCCAGCAGCTTGGCCCCCAGGAGCACAGATACGCAGTATTTT
TRBV29-1	NA	TRBJ1-1	12	many	CSVDGGGTEAFF	TGCAGCGTTGACGGGGGAGGAACTGAAGCTTTCTTT
TRBV7-8	NA	TRBJ2-5	14	many	CASSLRQAQETQYF	TGTGCCAGCAGCTTAAGACAGGCACAAGAGACCCAGTACTTC
TRBV6-1	TRBD1	TRBJ1-2	17	many	CASSPIRIDRDDYGYTF	TGTGCCAGCAGCCCGATACGTATTGACAGGGACGACTATGGCTACACCTTC
TRBV15	NA	TRBJ1-6	15	NA	CATSRDGQKNSPLHF	TGTGCCACCAGCAGAGATGGACAGAAGAATTCACCCCTCCACTTT
TRBV7-3	TRBD1	TRBJ2-7	14	NA	CASSLVATGGEQYF	TGTGCCAGCAGCTTAGTAGCCACAGGGGGCGAGCAGTACTTC
TRBV10-3	TRBD2	TRBJ2-7	15	few	CAISERDYAHDEQYF	TGTGCCATCAGTGAGAGGGACTACGCTCATGACGAGCAGTACTTC
TRBV12-3/TRBV12-4	NA	TRBJ1-1	15	many	CASSIWRGTNTEAFF	TGTGCCAGCTCCATCTGGCGGGGGACGAACACTGAAGCTTTCTTT
TRBV5-1	TRBD1	TRBJ1-4	16	NA	CASSFGTGSTNEKLFF	TGCGCCAGCAGTTTTGGGACAGGTTCAACTAATGAAAAACTGTTTTTT
TRBV5-1	NA	TRBJ2-7	14	few	CASSLRLEDYEQYF	TGCGCCAGCAGCCTTAGGTTAGAGGACTACGAGCAGTACTTC
TRBV7-2	NA	TRBJ1-1	16	NA	CASSLASRVGNTEAFF	TGTGCCAGCAGCTTAGCGAGCCGTGTAGGGAACACTGAAGCTTTCTTT
TRBV28	TRBD1	TRBJ2-7	13	many	CASRWTGAGEQYF	TGTGCCAGCAGATGGACAGGGGCTGGCGAGCAGTACTTC
TRBV20-1	NA	TRBJ2-4	17	many	CSASLPLGQGGKNIQYF	TGCAGTGCTAGTCTCCCTTTGGGTCAGGGGGGCAAAAACATTCAGTACTTC
TRBV28	NA	TRBJ1-6	16	NA	CASSFGGLSYNSPLHF	TGTGCCAGCAGTTTTGGGGGTCTTTCATATAATTCACCCCTCCACTTT
TRBV4-1	NA	TRBJ1-2	15	NA	CASSQGGDNYYGYTF	TGCGCCAGCAGCCAAGGAGGGGACAACTACTATGGCTACACCTTC
TRBV5-1	NA	TRBJ1-2	14	few	CARRGQSRNYGYTF	TGCGCCCGGCGGGGGCAGAGTCGAAACTATGGCTACACCTTC
TRBV10-3	NA	TRBJ1-2	12	many	CAIKQEQSGYTF	TGTGCCATCAAGCAGGAACAATCTGGCTACACCTTC
TRBV7-2	TRBD1	TRBJ1-4	16	NA	CASSLVWDRDNEKLFF	TGTGCCAGCAGCTTAGTTTGGGACAGGGACAATGAAAAACTGTTTTTT
TRBV5-8	NA	TRBJ2-5	14	NA	CASTQGTGKETQYF	TGTGCCAGCACCCAAGGGACCGGTAAAGAGACCCAGTACTTC